The 9 T cell receptor beta chains given below trace back to one sample, sequenced in a study of cytomegalovirus exposure and HLA in healthy donors. Amplification used 60 Vbeta primers and 13 Jbeta primers. Measured with immunoSEQ multiplex PCR; TCRdb has only the in-frame clones, and not every one. The table records roughly 120,000 clones, around four fifths of them present only once. Sequencing was carried out using PBMCs. The source of these receptors is a man aged 35-49 years in good health and CMV-seronegative.

The V gene is TRBV5-1, the J gene TRBJ2-3; perhaps TRBD2 as D (6 bases). Germline V gives CDR1 SGHRS, CDR2 YFSETQ. V lost 6 bases and J 2 bases, leaving 13 bases between the germline ends. The CDR3 length is 14 residues. CDR3 coding DNA: TGCGCCAGCACCCAGGGAGGATTCACAGATACGCAGTATTTT. This translates into CASTQGGFTDTQYF.

J is TRBJ2-1 and V is TRBV5-4, with 12 nucleotides matching TRBD2. This CDR3 is built from 16 residues. Germline CDR1 SGHNT, CDR2 YYREEE (reference sequence). Unmatched junction bases numbered 8, after V lost 4 bases and J lost 6 bases. In nucleotides, the CDR3 is TGTGCCAGCAGCCCCCTGACTAGCGGGAGAATCAATGAGCAGTTCTTC. Amino acids: CASSPLTSGRINEQFF.

The chain joins TRBV5-4 to TRBJ1-1; perhaps TRBD1 as D (5 bases). The CDR3 runs to 15 residues. Germline V gene sequence: CDR1 SGHNT, CDR2 YYREEE (reference sequence). The V end was cut by 7 bases, the J end by 1 base, with 17 bases between. CDR3 residues: CASLRLGERNTEAFF. The CDR3 nucleotides are TGTGCCAGCCTTAGATTAGGGGAAAGGAACACTGAAGCTTTCTTT.

The rearrangement uses TRBV18 and TRBJ2-5; TRBD2 aligns across 7 bases. V was pared by 3 bases and J by 2 bases, with 3 bases of the junction left unmatched. The CDR3 is 14 amino acids. CDR1 and CDR2 (germline): KGHSH, LQKENI. CDR3 region: CASSPGLEQETQYF. CDR3 DNA sequence: TGTGCCAGCTCACCCGGACTAGAACAAGAGACCCAGTACTTC.

The rearrangement links TRBV18 to TRBJ2-3; TRBD2 aligns across 11 bases. CDR3 length: 15 residues. Germline values: CDR1 KGHSH, CDR2 LQKENI. Trimming cost V 2 bases and J 5 bases; bases outside gene matches: 3. CDR3 sequence reads: CASSPGLAGGDTQYF. Here the CDR3 DNA reads TGTGCCAGCTCACCAGGGCTAGCGGGAGGAGATACGCAGTATTTT.

This clone was detected a few times. This chain links TRBV12-5 with TRBJ1-5; 8 bases are a match to TRBD1. This CDR3 region has 15 residues. The germline CDR1 and CDR2 sequences are LGHNT and FRNRAP. The V and J ends lost 1 base and 4 bases, in that order; junction bases with no gene match: 3. CDR3 in DNA: TGTGCTAGTGGTTTGGGAGACAGGGGAAATCAGCCCCAGCATTTT. Translation: CASGLGDRGNQPQHF.

This chain links TRBV7-2 with TRBJ1-5; D is undetermined. This CDR3 is built from 15 residues. In germline, CDR1 is SGHTA, CDR2 FQGNSA. The V and J ends lost 0 bases and 7 bases respectively, with 13 bases between them. Written as DNA, the CDR3 is TGTGCCAGCAGCTTAGCGTCGAGGGTCGAACAGCCCCAGCATTTT. Translated: CASSLASRVEQPQHF.

This clone was recorded once. The V and J genes are TRBV29-1 and TRBJ1-2; D may be TRBD1 (6 bases). The CDR3 extends over 14 amino acids. Trimming took 4 bases from V and 3 from J, leaving 15 bases between them. Germline V gives CDR1 SQVTM, CDR2 ANQGSEA. Here the CDR3 reads CSVGGGQGHYGYTF. CDR3 nucleotides: TGCAGCGTTGGAGGCGGTCAGGGGCACTATGGCTACACCTTC. Full variable domain (missing parts from reference TRBV29-1 and TRBJ1-2): SAVISQKPSRDICQRGTSLTIQCQVDSQVTMMFWYRQQPGQSLTLIATANQGSEATYESGFVIDKFPISRPNLTFSTLTVSNMSPEDSSIYLCSVGGGQGHYGYTFGSGTRLTVV.

The chain joins TRBV5-1 to TRBJ2-5; TRBD2 aligns across 8 bases. Germline V lookup: CDR1 SGHRS, CDR2 YFSETQ. V lost 1 base, J lost 2 bases, and 4 bases stayed unmatched. This CDR3 spans 15 amino acids. DNA for the CDR3: TGCGCCAGCAGCTTGACTAGCGGACGACAAGAGACCCAGTACTTC. Translating it yields CASSLTSGRQETQYF.